This entry concerns a single T cell receptor (beta chain). Its antigen is still unknown. The input lacks base qualities; no much larger clone sits a single base away. The CDR3 contains 16 residues, cysteine and phenylalanine counted. The CDR3 DNA has 48 bases and is translated from base 1. Germline trimming amounts to 5 bases on V and 3 bases on J, with 11 as the count of junction bases outside the gene matches. Based on the germline V gene, the CDR1 and CDR2 sequences are SGHTA and FQGNSA. The data were obtained in a study of cytomegalovirus exposure and HLA in healthy donors (dated by TCRdb to the late 2010s). Concerning the study at large: An earlier analysis of approximately 600 of the donors reported 250 to 350 Gb of sequence data and some 120 million unique TCR beta sequences from some 180 million T cells. The study aimed to test whether cataloging public T cell receptors could reveal signatures of past pathogen exposure. In addition to the first cohort of 666 subjects, a separate validation cohort of under 150 different subjects was used. Of the 300 to 450 genotyped donors, about 84% fell in the genetic ancestry cluster associated with self-reported Caucasian donors. About 280 gigabases of sequencing data and tens of millions of unique TCR sequences made up an early release that covered under 750 HLA-typed donors. Class I and class II HLA loci were covered by the typing at four-digit resolution. Four to six DR-DQ haplotypes were handled as single units for association and clustering, since linkage in the cohort was strong. A later genetic analysis took genome-wide SNP genotypes for about 55% of the roughly 700 donors and used that subset as a discovery cohort. In an earlier analysis of roughly 600 of the donors, high-throughput TCR beta sequencing was used to judge whether each TCR beta V gene segment behaved as functional or pseudogenic. Rather than drawing on any new phenotypic data, the later analysis identified candidate immune exposures from TCR beta sequences and the way those sequences occurred across donors. Across some 400 genotyped donors of the cohort, an average of 235,054 unique TCR beta nucleotide sequences per donor were sequenced, and roughly 20% of those sequences were non-productive. In a later analysis, previously published TCR beta repertoires from more than 500 donors were re-analyzed and high-resolution HLA genotyping was added so that TCR occurrence patterns could be studied. Alongside the repertoire data, information on donor age, sex, ethnicity and CMV serostatus was compiled. The study combined high-throughput TCR immunosequencing, statistical association of individual TCRs with disease status, and machine learning to predict cytomegalovirus infection status. Using immunosequencing, the study profiled T cell repertoires from 550 to 750 subjects and related those repertoires to cytomegalovirus serostatus. Every discovery cohort repertoire had been produced on one sequencing platform. The number of typed donors differed by locus: roughly 620-640 for A, B, C, DRB1 and DQB1; some 500 for DQA1; roughly 600 for DPA1; and some 470 for DPB1. The research as a whole found: The classifier was reported to diagnose cytomegalovirus status with high specificity and sensitivity in both the original cohort and the validation cohort. At a false discovery rate of 0.05, a later analysis linked around 15,000 TCR beta sequences to specific HLA alleles. When HLA alleles, especially DR and DQ, strongly co-occurred, attributing TCR associations to individual alleles was difficult. A further reported finding was that TCR beta sequences accurately predicted the HLA-A and HLA-B alleles for most subjects in the first cohort. Some IMGT-functional V segments, including TRBV6-2 and TRBV6-3, could not be distinguished by the 87-base-pair reads and were therefore excluded. Most TCR sequences were seen in very few donors, while some public TCRs were found in many individuals. According to the authors, the approach could potentially be generalized to other disease states and immunological phenotypes. Because some donors lacked HLA typing at each locus, the association tests relied only on the typed subset. In a later analysis, HLA-associated TCR beta chains were found to be more clonally expanded and to have lower generation probabilities than equally common non-associated chains. A later analysis found that TCR association rates varied across HLA loci, with DRB1 alleles showing the most associated TCRs and HLA-C alleles the fewest. The presence/absence analyses assumed that sequencing depth was roughly uniform across donors, and that assumption may not be true. A later genetic analysis reported fewer N-insertions in productive TCRs among donors in an Asian-associated ancestry cluster than the roughly 640-donor mean. In an earlier analysis of fewer than 700 of the donors, most TCR beta V segments appeared in productive rearrangements about 90% or about 30% of the time, broadly matching IMGT annotations. Three of the identified cytomegalovirus-associated TCR beta chains were confirmed in vitro to be specific for cytomegalovirus antigens. Most CMV-associated TCR beta chains appeared to be HLA-restricted in a later analysis, and the HLA associations seemed to be driven largely by CMV exposure. Because counts were too low, seventeen rarely observed V segments, including chromosome 9 orphons, were left out of the earlier analysis of a few hundred of the donors. According to a later analysis, parvovirus B19, influenza, CMV and Epstein-Barr virus appeared linked to several top co-occurrence clusters. Only TCR beta chains were sequenced in this cohort, and the absence of alpha or paired-chain data limited detectable features. Linkage disequilibrium might explain the correlated functional status among segregating V segments, but an unknown experimental factor could not be ruled out. In a later genetic analysis, a missense DCLRE1C variant was associated with V-gene and J-gene trimming of TCR beta chains, and the association was replicated in an independent cohort. A group of highly shared sequence variants was considered likely to be a technical artifact of the sequencing pipeline. For the cohort, immune exposure information was limited to CMV serostatus. In the study, some 160 TCR beta chains were listed as associated with cytomegalovirus.

The library relied on the immunoSEQ multiplex PCR assay. For the multiplex PCR, a mixture combining 60 forward primers for TCR Vbeta segments and 13 reverse primers for TCR Jbeta segments was used. Amplification of the CDR3 region of rearranged TCR beta genes was performed with a multiplex PCR assay on genomic DNA. The amplified TCR beta libraries were sequenced on the Illumina HiSeq System as 87-base-pair reads. Concerning the study's data processing: A later analysis tallied 70 million to 100 million unique TCR beta chains across the 660 or so repertoires, and some 12 million of those chains were shared by two or more donors. A nearest-neighbor algorithm error-corrected the raw reads and collapsed the reads into unique sequences, merging closely related sequences to remove PCR and sequencing errors. CDR3 sequences were aligned to IMGT reference sequences to assign V, D and J gene segments. For a sequence to be retained, a match of at least six nucleotides was required to both a V gene segment and a J gene segment. A rearrangement was called productive if the CDR3 had no stop codons and remained in frame with V and J, and every other rearrangement was called non-productive. Following IMGT convention, CDR3 was defined as the stretch from the second conserved V-encoded cysteine up to the conserved J-encoded phenylalanine. Sequences without an unambiguous match to a single V gene segment were excluded from the earlier analysis of over 500 of the donors. An earlier analysis of under 750 of the donors called V segments functional above 56.7% productive rearrangements and segregating when the between-donor standard deviation exceeded 5%. To diagnose cytomegalovirus status from the catalog of TCR beta chain sequences, a statistical classification framework was built. In a later analysis, TCR nucleotide sequences were compared against IMGT/GENE-DB human TR gene sequences so that V and J genes could be assigned. Using the TCRdist pipeline, a later analysis assigned CDR3 sequences along with most-parsimonious VDJ recombination scenarios. In a later analysis, each TCR beta chain was defined by its CDR3 amino acid sequence together with its V-gene family, and reads lacking a unique V-gene family were excluded. To address suspected cross-contamination and a sequencing artifact, a later analysis removed over 500 highly shared, low-generation-probability nucleotide sequences. A later analysis calculated a clonal expansion index for each public chain from normalized within-repertoire ranks of inferred template counts. Generation probabilities in a later analysis came from a VDJ recombination model fitted to out-of-frame rearrangements, and those results were checked against IGoR. In a later analysis, hypergeometric tests were used to score TCR-TCR, TCR-HLA and TCR-CMV co-occurrence, with a repertoire-size bias correction applied to TCR pairs. False discovery rates were estimated in a later analysis by permuting HLA or CMV assignments 20 times. In a later analysis, co-occurring TCRs were grouped using DBSCAN, with TCRdist sequence similarity added in when clustering inside HLA-allele-positive subsets. Co-occurrence clustering excluded repertoires with fewer than 30,000 or more than 120,000 public chains, plus five with anomalous nucleotide sharing. TCRdb took this table from immuneACCESS and kept in-frame rearrangements with V and J called. Such tables lack part of the clones; where checked against another copy, unresolved V genes explain under half of the gap, and the rest is unexplained. That table gives V, J and clone size, and the DNA gave D and trimming. The sample profile shows about 140,000 clones; 76% of them were found once. About 1.7% of the sample goes to the ten largest clones.

The cohort comprised under 700 healthy bone marrow donors. At the time of sampling, all cohort members were nominally healthy, though unrecorded immune exposures were likely present. The donor tested CMV seronegative and was one of the 352 seronegative cohort members. A peripheral blood sample was provided by each donor, and peripheral blood mononuclear cells were used for TCR beta sequencing. The Qiagen DNeasy Blood Extraction Kit was used to extract genomic DNA from the blood cell samples. The rearrangement combines TRBV7-2 with TRBJ2-7; the junction holds 9 bases that match TRBD2. This receptor was obtained from a man aged 40-49 years in good health and CMV-seronegative. Material: PBMCs. The CDR3 protein sequence reads: CASSLGSGGFDYEQYF. In nucleotides, the sequence is TGTGCCAGCAGCCTAGGGAGCGGGGGGTTTGACTACGAGCAGTACTTC. Outside the CDR3, residues come from the reference TRBV7-2 and TRBJ2-7 proteins, so the full variable domain is: GAGVSQSPSNKVTEKGKDVELRCDPISGHTALYWYRQSLGQGLEFLIYFQGNSAPDKSGLPSDRFSAERTGGSVSTLTIQRTQQEDSAVYLCASSLGSGGFDYEQYFGPGTRLTVT.